The 19 T cell receptor beta chains given below trace back to one sample, sequenced in a study of T cell repertoires in cytomegalovirus infection. TCRdb recomputed calls from the reads with MiXCR, one row per CDR3 protein. The table includes 450,000 to 600,000 distinct CDR3 sequences, approximately 46% detected once. No antigen has been identified for these receptors. The source material was cultured PBMCs, sampled from culture after CMV antigen stimulation. These receptors all come from a human donor in good health (CMV status not recorded). Some clones in this sample may be carry-over from other donors' samples.

The rearrangement links TRBV20-1 to TRBJ2-5, with a weak D call TRBD2 (6 bases). The CDR3 length is 13 residues. Germline V gene lookup returns CDR1 DFQATT and CDR2 SNEGSKA (reference sequence). Trimming left V 5 bases short and J 5 bases short, with 15 bases between. The CDR3 sequence is CSALRLEVETQYF. CDR3 in DNA: TGCAGTGCTCTTAGACTAGAAGTGGAGACCCAGTACTTC.

This chain joins TRBV27 and TRBJ1-2, with 7 nucleotides matching TRBD1. The CDR3 length is 15 residues. In germline, CDR1 is MNHEY, CDR2 SMNVEV (reference sequence). The V gene end was trimmed by 5 bases and the J gene end by 0 bases; junction bases not matched to a gene: 6. CDR3 region: CASSLTGAPNYGYTF. CDR3 DNA: TGTGCCAGCAGTCTCACAGGGGCCCCTAACTATGGCTACACCTTC.

This clonotype was recorded at least ten times. The chain carries TRBV7-8 and TRBJ1-5; 7 bases align to TRBD1. CDR1 and CDR2 from the germline V gene are SGHVS and FQNEAQ. V shed 5 bases and J 1 base; nucleotides not matched to a gene: 8. CDR3 length: 16 amino acids. Written as DNA, the CDR3 is TGTGCCAGCAGCCCCGGGGTCAGGGGGAGCAATCAGCCCCAGCATTTT. Its protein is CASSPGVRGSNQPQHF.

The gene calls are TRBV7-2 and TRBJ2-1; 12 bases are shared with TRBD2. The CDR3 sequence is 19 residues long. CDR1 and CDR2 (germline): SGHTA, FQGNSA. V lost 1 base and J lost 0; bases outside the gene matches: 7. The chain's CDR3 is CASSLGKLAGGGSYNEQFF. CDR3 in DNA: TGTGCCAGCAGCTTAGGGAAGCTAGCGGGAGGGGGCTCCTACAATGAGCAGTTCTTC. Using reference TRBV7-2 and TRBJ2-1 for the parts outside the CDR3, the full variable domain is GAGVSQSPSNKVTEKGKDVELRCDPISGHTALYWYRQSLGQGLEFLIYFQGNSAPDKSGLPSDRFSAERTGGSVSTLTIQRTQQEDSAVYLCASSLGKLAGGGSYNEQFFGPGTRLTVL.

The gene calls are TRBV10-3 and TRBJ2-7; D is perhaps TRBD2 (5 bases). This CDR3 has 18 amino acids. Germline V gene data show CDR1 as ENHRY and CDR2 as SYGVKD. V was clipped by 0 bases and J by 0 bases, with 18 bases between them. CDR3 region: CAISESIFRDPNSYEQYF. As DNA, the CDR3 is TGTGCCATCAGTGAGTCCATTTTCCGGGATCCAAACTCCTACGAGCAGTACTTC.

V and J are TRBV19 and TRBJ1-2; D gene ambiguous. Germline values: CDR1 LNHDA, CDR2 SQIVND (reference sequence). With 7 bases removed from V and 8 bases from J, the gap between germline ends came to 23 bases. CDR3 length: 15 amino acids. The CDR3 DNA follows: TGTGCCAGTACCCCTTCCCGAGAGGCCGGGAAAGGCTACACCTTC. Translating it yields CASTPSREAGKGYTF.

The chain joins TRBV28 to TRBJ2-1; no clear D gene. The CDR3 spans 18 residues. Germline V gives CDR1 MDHEN, CDR2 SYDVKM. Trimming took off 2 bases at V and 2 bases at J, with 19 bases between the two ends. The CDR3 sequence is CASSLAVLKAKTYNEQFF. CDR3 sequence (DNA): TGTGCCAGCAGTTTAGCAGTTCTCAAAGCGAAAACCTACAATGAGCAGTTCTTC.

The chain joins TRBV7-9 to TRBJ2-5; TRBD1 matches at 10 bases. Germline loops: CDR1 SEHNR, CDR2 FQNEAQ (reference sequence). The CDR3 length is 17 residues. The trim removed 2 bases at V and 0 bases at J, leaving 6 bases unmatched. In nucleotides, the CDR3 is TGTGCCAGCAGCTTACAGACAGGGGGCCTGTACCAAGAGACCCAGTACTTC. Residues: CASSLQTGGLYQETQYF.

This clonotype showed up many times. The V and J genes are TRBV7-2 and TRBJ1-6, with D hard to call. V lost 1 base and J lost 8, with 0 bases in between. The CDR3 is 11 amino acids. CDR1 SGHTA and CDR2 FQGNSA come from the germline V gene. CDR3 residues: CASSLDSPLHF. CDR3 DNA sequence: TGTGCCAGCAGCTTAGATTCACCCCTCCACTTT.

The chain employs TRBV6-2 or TRBV6-3 and TRBJ2-7, with D hard to call. The CDR3 runs 13 residues. Trimming stripped 2 bases from V and 3 bases from J, with 8 bases between. In germline, CDR1 is MNHEY, CDR2 SVGEGT. DNA for the CDR3: TGTGCCAGCAGTTACGTACAGAACTACGAGCAGTACTTC. Translation: CASSYVQNYEQYF.

This clonotype has only one observation. This chain connects TRBV20-1 to TRBJ2-3, with D uncertain. The germline V gene encodes CDR1 DFQATT and CDR2 SNEGSKA (reference sequence). This CDR3 comprises 11 residues. V was pared by 3 bases and J by 4 bases, with 5 bases between. CDR3 region: CSASKADTQYF. In DNA, the CDR3 is TGCAGTGCTAGTAAAGCAGATACGCAGTATTTT.

The chain has TRBV5-4 and TRBJ1-1; weak D call: TRBD1 (5 bases). Germline values: CDR1 SGHNT, CDR2 YYREEE (reference sequence). Trimming cost V 6 bases and J 7 bases, with 19 bases left between them. The CDR3 length is 14 residues. Here the CDR3 reads CASTPGRGNGEAFF. DNA of the CDR3: TGTGCCAGCACCCCAGGGCGGGGGAACGGTGAAGCTTTCTTT.

The chain recombines TRBV7-2 with TRBJ2-2, with D unresolved. Between the trimmed V and J ends, which lost 3 bases and 1 base, there was a span of 12 bases. Germline CDR1 is SGHTA and CDR2 is FQGNSA. There are 16 residues in the CDR3. The CDR3 region has the DNA TGTGCCAGCAGCTTCCTCTCACAGCGGAACACCGGGGAGCTGTTTTTT. Translated, it gives CASSFLSQRNTGELFF.

The J gene is TRBJ2-7, the V gene TRBV7-8, with D possibly being TRBD2 (6 bases). CDR1 and CDR2 from the germline V gene are SGHVS and FQNEAQ. Trimming stripped 2 bases from V and 3 bases from J, with 14 bases between. The CDR3 extends over 15 amino acids. The CDR3 DNA follows: TGTGCCAGCAGCTTATCCCGCGGGGTCCTCTACGAGCAGTACTTC. Protein: CASSLSRGVLYEQYF. The variable domain in full, completed from reference TRBV7-8 and TRBJ2-7, reads GAGVSQSPRYKVAKRGQDVALRCDPISGHVSLFWYQQALGQGPEFLTYFQNEAQLDKSGLPSDRFFAERPEGSVSTLKIQRTQQEDSAVYLCASSLSRGVLYEQYFGPGTRLTVT.

This chain links TRBV2 with TRBJ2-4; perhaps TRBD1 as D (5 bases). This CDR3 is built from 13 residues. The V end lost 6 bases, the J end lost 5 bases, and 11 bases lay between the germline ends. Germline-derived CDR1 and CDR2 are SNHLY and FYNNEI. This CDR3 is CASSVGAQNIQYF. Here the CDR3 DNA reads TGTGCCAGCAGCGTTGGGGCCCAAAACATTCAGTACTTC.

The rearrangement joins TRBV7-2 to TRBJ2-3; a weak D match, TRBD2 (7 bases). Trimming shortened V by 4 bases and J by 5 bases, and 13 bases separated the two germline ends. The germline CDR1 and CDR2 sequences are SGHTA and FQGNSA. This CDR3 is built from 14 residues. The CDR3 reads CASSSGGSGDTQYF. CDR3 in DNA: TGTGCCAGCAGCTCGGGGGGCTCGGGAGATACGCAGTATTTT. The full variable domain, rest sourced from reference TRBV7-2 and TRBJ2-3, is GAGVSQSPSNKVTEKGKDVELRCDPISGHTALYWYRQSLGQGLEFLIYFQGNSAPDKSGLPSDRFSAERTGGSVSTLTIQRTQQEDSAVYLCASSSGGSGDTQYFGPGTRLTVL.

The J gene is TRBJ2-7, the V gene TRBV7-2; 9 bases are shared with TRBD1. Trimming removed 4 bases from V and 1 base from J; junction bases left unmatched: 2. The CDR3 contains 14 residues. CDR1 and CDR2 (germline): SGHTA, FQGNSA. CDR3 in amino acids: CASSSQGASYEQYF. The CDR3 DNA follows: TGTGCCAGCAGCTCACAGGGGGCGTCCTACGAGCAGTACTTC.

J is TRBJ2-7 and V is TRBV7-6; maybe TRBD1 (6 bases). The CDR3 consists of 15 residues. The germline V and J ends were trimmed by 3 bases and 0 bases, with 12 bases remaining between them. Germline V gene lookup returns CDR1 SGHVS and CDR2 FNYEAQ. CDR3 region: CASSLGAGSSYEQYF. Here the CDR3 DNA reads TGTGCCAGCAGCTTGGGGGCCGGAAGCTCCTACGAGCAGTACTTC. The full variable domain, its missing parts supplied by reference TRBV7-6 and TRBJ2-7, is GAGVSQSPRYKVTKRGQDVALRCDPISGHVSLYWYRQALGQGPEFLTYFNYEAQQDKSGLPNDRFSAERPEGSISTLTIQRTEQRDSAMYRCASSLGAGSSYEQYFGPGTRLTVT.

The chain employs TRBV19 and TRBJ1-1, with 8 nucleotides matching TRBD1. Germline assignment: CDR1 LNHDA and CDR2 SQIVND (reference sequence). CDR3 length equals 16 residues. Trimming at V came to 3 bases and at J to 4 bases, leaving 10 bases not matched to a gene. The CDR3 nucleotides read TGTGCCAGTAGTATGGACAGGGATACTTACGGCACTGAAGCTTTCTTT. This gives the protein CASSMDRDTYGTEAFF.